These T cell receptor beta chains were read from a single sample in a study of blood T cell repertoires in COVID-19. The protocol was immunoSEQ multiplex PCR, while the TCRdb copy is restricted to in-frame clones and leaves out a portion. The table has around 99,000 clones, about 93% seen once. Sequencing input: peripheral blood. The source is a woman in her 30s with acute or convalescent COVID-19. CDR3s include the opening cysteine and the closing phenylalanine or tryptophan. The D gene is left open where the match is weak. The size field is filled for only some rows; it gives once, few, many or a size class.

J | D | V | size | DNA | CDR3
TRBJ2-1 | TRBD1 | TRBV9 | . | TGTGCCACCTCCCCTCGCAGGGGGTTCGATGAGCAGTTCTTC | CATSPRRGFDEQFF
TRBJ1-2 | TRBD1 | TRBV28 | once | TGTGCCAGCAGTTTGACGGGACAGGGAGGGTATGGCTACACCTTC | CASSLTGQGGYGYTF
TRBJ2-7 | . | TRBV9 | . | TGTGCCAGCAGCGTGCAGGGTGGCGAGCAGTACTTC | CASSVQGGEQYF
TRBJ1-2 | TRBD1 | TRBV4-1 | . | TGCGCCAGCAGCCAACAGACAGGGGCCAGCTATGGCTACACCTTC | CASSQQTGASYGYTF
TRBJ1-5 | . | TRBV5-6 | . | TGTGCCAGCACCCTGGGGGCCGGCAGCAATCAGCCCCAGCATTTT | CASTLGAGSNQPQHF
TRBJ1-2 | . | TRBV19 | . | TGTGCCAGCTGGACACGGACGCGAGGCTATGGCTACACCTTC | CASWTRTRGYGYTF
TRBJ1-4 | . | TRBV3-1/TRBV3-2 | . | TGTGCCAGCAGCCCCCTTGCAACTAATGAAAAACTGTTTTTT | CASSPLATNEKLFF
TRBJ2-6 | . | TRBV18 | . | TGTGCCAGCTCGACAAACAGGGTTGGCTCTGGGGCCAACGTCCTGACTTTC | CASSTNRVGSGANVLTF
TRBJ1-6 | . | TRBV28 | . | TGTGCCAGCCTCACGCGGCAGGGCTATAATTCACCCCTCCACTTT | CASLTRQGYNSPLHF
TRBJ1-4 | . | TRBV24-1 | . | TGTGCCACCAGTGATTTATACAGGACCGATGAAAAACTGTTTTTT | CATSDLYRTDEKLFF
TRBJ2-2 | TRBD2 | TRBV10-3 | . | TGTGCCATCAGTGAGTCGAGACTAGCGGGGGTGGACACCGGGGAGCTGTTTTTT | CAISESRLAGVDTGELFF
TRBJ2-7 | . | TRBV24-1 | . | TGTGTGCTTCGGCAGGGCTACGAGCAGTACTTC | CVLRQGYEQYF
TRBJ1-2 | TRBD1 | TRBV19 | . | TGTGCCAGTAGTATAGATCTCCCAGGGGGAGTGATCTATGGCTACACCTTC | CASSIDLPGGVIYGYTF
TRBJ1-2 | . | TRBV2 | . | TGTGCCAGGGACAGACTGAACTATGGCTACACCTTC | CARDRLNYGYTF
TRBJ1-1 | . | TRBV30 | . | TGTGCCTGGAGTGTTAGCCTGAACACTGAAGCTTTCTTT | CAWSVSLNTEAFF
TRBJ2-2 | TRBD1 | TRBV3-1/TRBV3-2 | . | TGTGCCAGCAGCCAAGAAAGGGGGCGCAGCACCGGGGAGCTGTTTTTT | CASSQERGRSTGELFF
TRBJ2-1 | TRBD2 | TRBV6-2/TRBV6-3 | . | TGTGCCAGCAGTTACCGGAGGACTAGCGGGGGGGATTACAATGAGCAGTTCTTC | CASSYRRTSGGDYNEQFF
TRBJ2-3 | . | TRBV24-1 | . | TGTGCCACCAGTGTCCAAGACAGAACTCACACAGATACGCAGTATTTT | CATSVQDRTHTDTQYF
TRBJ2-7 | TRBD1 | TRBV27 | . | TGTGCCAGCAGTGTGGCGGGACAGGGCCCATACGAGCAGTACTTC | CASSVAGQGPYEQYF
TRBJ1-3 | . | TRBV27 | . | TGTGCCAGCACCATAGCACCTGCAGGGGTTTCTGGAAACACCATATATTTT | CASTIAPAGVSGNTIYF
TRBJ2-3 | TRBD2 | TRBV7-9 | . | TGTGCCAGCAGCTTAGCTGCGGGAGGAACCCTCCCTACGCAGTATTTT | CASSLAAGGTLPTQYF
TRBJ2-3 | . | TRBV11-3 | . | TGTGCCAGCAGCTGGGAGGCTACGCAGTATTTT | CASSWEATQYF
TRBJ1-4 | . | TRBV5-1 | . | TGCGCCAGCAGAACAGGAGGGACTTTAAATGAAAAACTGTTTTTT | CASRTGGTLNEKLFF
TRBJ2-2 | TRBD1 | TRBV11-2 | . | TGTGCCAGCAGCTTTCGACAGGGGATCGGGGAGCTGTTTTTT | CASSFRQGIGELFF
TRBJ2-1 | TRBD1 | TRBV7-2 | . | TGTGCCAGCAGGAAAAGGCCCGGGACAGCCAGCCCCAATGAGCAGTTCTTC | CASRKRPGTASPNEQFF
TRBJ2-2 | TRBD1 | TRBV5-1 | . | TGCGCCAGCAGCTCTACAGGGGACACCGGGGAGCTGTTTTTT | CASSSTGDTGELFF
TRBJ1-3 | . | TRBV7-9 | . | TGTGCCAGCAGCTTACAAGGACAGCTGATCTCTGGAAACACCATATATTTT | CASSLQGQLISGNTIYF
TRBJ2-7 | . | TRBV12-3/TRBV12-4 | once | TGTGCCAGCAGTTTGACAGACTACGAGCAGTACTTC | CASSLTDYEQYF
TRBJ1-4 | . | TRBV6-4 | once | TGTGCCAGCAGTGAGCTCCAGTTCGGGACATATAATGAAAAACTGTTTTTT | CASSELQFGTYNEKLFF
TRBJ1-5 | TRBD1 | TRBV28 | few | TGTGCCAGCACGGACAGGGGGCGATATCAGCCCCAGCATTTT | CASTDRGRYQPQHF
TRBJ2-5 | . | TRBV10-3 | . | TGTGCCATCAGCACTAGTGATGGTAAGACCCAGTACTTC | CAISTSDGKTQYF
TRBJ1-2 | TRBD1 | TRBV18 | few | TGTGCCAGCTCACCACCGGCAGGGGGCTACTATGGCTACACCTTC | CASSPPAGGYYGYTF
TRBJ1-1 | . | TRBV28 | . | TGTGCCAGCAGTTTGAAGAGGAACACTGAAGCTTTCTTT | CASSLKRNTEAFF
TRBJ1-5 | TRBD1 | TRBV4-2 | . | TGTGCCAGCAGCCAAACTGACAGGGGGAGGGAGCCCCAGCATTTT | CASSQTDRGREPQHF
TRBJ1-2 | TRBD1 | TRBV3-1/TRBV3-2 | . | TGTGCCAGCAGCCAAGACAGGGGGCTTGGGAATGGCTACACCTTC | CASSQDRGLGNGYTF
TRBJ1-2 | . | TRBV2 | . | TGTGCCAGCAGTGTGGCCACTAACTATGGCTACACCTTC | CASSVATNYGYTF
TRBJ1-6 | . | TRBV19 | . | TGTGCCAGTAGTATAGTTCCAGGCCTCGGATCACCCCTCCACTTT | CASSIVPGLGSPLHF
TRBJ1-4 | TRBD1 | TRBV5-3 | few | TGTGCCAGAAGTTTTTTTACCGGGACAGGGGCCCTAGCAACTAATGAAAAACTGTTTTTT | CARSFFTGTGALATNEKLFF
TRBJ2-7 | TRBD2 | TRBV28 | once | TGTGCCAGCAGTAGTGGGACTAGCGGGGGCCAGTACGAGCAGTACTTC | CASSSGTSGGQYEQYF
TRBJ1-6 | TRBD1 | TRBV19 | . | TGTGCCAGTAATCGCGACGGTTACGGGACAGGAATTTCACCCCTCCACTTT | CASNRDGYGTGISPLHF
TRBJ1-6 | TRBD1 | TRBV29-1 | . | TGCAGCGCCCGACAGGGAAATTCACCCCTCCACTTT | CSARQGNSPLHF
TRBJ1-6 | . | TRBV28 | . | TGTGCCAGCAGTTCATTTTCACCCCTCCACTTT | CASSSFSPLHF
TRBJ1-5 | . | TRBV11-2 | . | TGTGCCAGCAGCTTAGTCGGGGGTGATCAGCCCCAGCATTTT | CASSLVGGDQPQHF
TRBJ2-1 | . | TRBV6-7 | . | TGTGCCAGCAGTTACTCGATCCCCGGAGGACGATGTTACAATGAGCAGTTCTTC | CASSYSIPGGRCYNEQFF
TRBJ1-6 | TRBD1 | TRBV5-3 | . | TGTGCCAGAAGCACCGGACAGGGGTTCCCTAATTCACCCCTCCACTTT | CARSTGQGFPNSPLHF
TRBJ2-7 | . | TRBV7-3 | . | TGTGCCAGCAGCGCCGGTACCCAGGGGAGTCATCGGGAGTACTTC | CASSAGTQGSHREYF